The source of this TCR beta chain is a study of blood T cell repertoires in COVID-19 (dated by TCRdb to 2018 to 2021). Study-level background: Collaborator samples came from the United States, Italy and Spain and covered acute and convalescent phases of COVID-19. The material from the prospective study consisted of cDNA or gDNA derived from T cells, B-cell-depleted T cells, or PBMCs. Deeply sampled blood TCRbeta repertoires from subjects exposed to, actively infected with, or recovered from COVID-19 were included in the dataset. A freely available public database, intended as a resource for researchers studying the immune response to SARS-CoV-2, is where the repertoires were released. Samples came from the ongoing ImmuneRACE study (first 160 participants) plus 1,254 subjects from 6 global collaborators. The sample metadata nearly always contained a de-identified subject ID, COVID-19 status, age in years and sex. Where HLA class I and class II types were available, the types were taken from metadata supplied by the sample provider, not from assay-based typing.

About this clone itself: There is no known antigen for this receptor. Base qualities are missing; no much larger clone stands one base away.

Each collaborating institution followed its own protocols to collect whole blood in K2EDTA tubes. Collaborator samples were shipped for TCRbeta analysis as frozen whole blood, isolated PBMCs, or DNA extracted from either sample type. The immunoSEQ Assay, a bias-controlled multiplex PCR, was used to amplify TCRbeta CDR3 regions from genomic DNA. On the study's bioinformatics: Nucleated cell counts per sample were estimated from amplification of reference gene primers within the assay. To quantify the absolute abundance of each unique TCRbeta CDR3 rearrangement, sequence reads were collapsed and filtered. For each sample, productive Simpson clonality was calculated as the square root of Simpson's diversity index across productive rearrangements. The table comes from immuneACCESS by way of TCRdb, which keeps in-frame sequences with V and J called. Part of the clones is missing from these tables; in studies checked, under half for an unresolved V gene and the rest for unknown reasons. V, J and clone size are taken as reported in that table, and D and trimming were inferred from the DNA itself. The sample table records 350,000 to 450,000 clones; 85% of these occur just once. Together, the top ten hold under 4% of the sample.

Broader findings and caveats from the paper: The quantity of clinical and demographic metadata differed by source and by participant and was supplied without curation.

V is pared back by 5 bases and J by 3 bases, with 16 bases lying between the germline termini. The CDR3 spans 15 residues, from the cysteine through the phenylalanine. The sequence is cut down to CDR3 DNA, 45 bases in frame from base 1. The germline V gene (reference sequence) yields LNHDA for CDR1 and SQIVND for CDR2. Sequenced material: peripheral blood. This clonotype was sampled from a young woman with acute or convalescent COVID-19. The chain links TRBV19 with TRBJ1-2; a tentative D match to TRBD1 spans 5 bases. This receptor carries the CDR3 CASSRGAGNYYGYTF. The DNA sequence is TGTGCCAGTAGTCGTGGAGCAGGGAATTACTATGGCTACACCTTC.